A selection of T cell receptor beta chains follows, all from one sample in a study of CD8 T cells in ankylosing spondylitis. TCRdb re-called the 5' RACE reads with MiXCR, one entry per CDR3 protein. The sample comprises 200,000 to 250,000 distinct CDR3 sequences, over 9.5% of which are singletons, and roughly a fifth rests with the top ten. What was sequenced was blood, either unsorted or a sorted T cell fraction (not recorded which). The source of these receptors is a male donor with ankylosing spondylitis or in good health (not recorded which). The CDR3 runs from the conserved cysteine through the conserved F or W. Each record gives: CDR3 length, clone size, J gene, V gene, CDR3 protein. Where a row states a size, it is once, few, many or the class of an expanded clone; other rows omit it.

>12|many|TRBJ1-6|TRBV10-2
CASSNSNSPLHF
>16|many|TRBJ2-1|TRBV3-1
CASSQDYAGFDNEQFF
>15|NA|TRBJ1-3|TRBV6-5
CASSYSPGKGNTIYF
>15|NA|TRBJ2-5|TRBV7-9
CASSPPYRVGETQYF
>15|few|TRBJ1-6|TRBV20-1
CSARPGDRANSPLHF
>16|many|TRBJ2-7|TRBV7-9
CASSPISGGALYEQYF
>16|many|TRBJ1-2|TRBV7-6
CASSLVRTGGTKGYTF
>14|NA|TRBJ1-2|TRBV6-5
CASSYQDRGYGYTF
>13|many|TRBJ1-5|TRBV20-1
CSAPEEGNQPQHF
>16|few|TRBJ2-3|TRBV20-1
CSARDDTSGGTDTQYF
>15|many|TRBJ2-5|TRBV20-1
CSASQGGGPRETQYF
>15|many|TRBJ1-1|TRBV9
CASSVFREPNTEAFF
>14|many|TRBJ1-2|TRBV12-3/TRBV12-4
CASSRAGTDYGYTF
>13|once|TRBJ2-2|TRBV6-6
CASSMTATGELFF
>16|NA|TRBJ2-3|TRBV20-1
CRARTLAGAFTDTQYF
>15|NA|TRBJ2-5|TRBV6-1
CASSLEPTGKETQYF
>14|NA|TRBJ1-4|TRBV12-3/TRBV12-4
CASSPSGAGEKLFF
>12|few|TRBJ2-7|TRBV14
CASSQDRVAPYF
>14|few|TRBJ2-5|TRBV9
CASSGRVPQETQYF
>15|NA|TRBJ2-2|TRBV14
CASSRSASNTGELFF
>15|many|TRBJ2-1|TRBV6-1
CASSGDYVAYNEQFF
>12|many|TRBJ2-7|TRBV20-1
CSARLTPYEQYF
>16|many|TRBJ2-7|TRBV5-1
CASSLAQGQGQYEQYF
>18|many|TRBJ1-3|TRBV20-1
CSARPPLQGMRSGNTIYF
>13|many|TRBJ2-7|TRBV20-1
CSATPGQFYEQYF
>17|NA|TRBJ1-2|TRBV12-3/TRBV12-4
CASSSRPQPRDRNGYTF
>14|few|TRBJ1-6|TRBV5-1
CASSLGTGYSPLHF
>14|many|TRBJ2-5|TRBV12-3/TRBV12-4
CASTVAPSQETQYF
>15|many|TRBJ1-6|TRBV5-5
CASSGLDPYNSPLHF
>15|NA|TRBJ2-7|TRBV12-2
CASRLMGDFKALGYF
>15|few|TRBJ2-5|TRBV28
CASSLRAGYQETQYF
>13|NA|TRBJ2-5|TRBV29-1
CSALGQAGQTQYF
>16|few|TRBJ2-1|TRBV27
CASSLSGLGGKNEQFF
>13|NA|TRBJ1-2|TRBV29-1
CSVVRDANYGYTF
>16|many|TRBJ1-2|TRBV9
CASSVAPDLANYGYTF
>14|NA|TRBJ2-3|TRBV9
CASSVVTSPDTQYF
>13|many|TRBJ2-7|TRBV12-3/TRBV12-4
CASSLGPSYEQYF
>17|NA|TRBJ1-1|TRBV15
CATSRDPGQGVNTEAFF
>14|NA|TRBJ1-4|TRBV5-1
CASSSTGSNEKLFF
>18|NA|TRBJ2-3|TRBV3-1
CASSQSGPGRGGADTQYF
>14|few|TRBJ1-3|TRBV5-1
CASRRDTSGNTIYF
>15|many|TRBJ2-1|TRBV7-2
CASSLVLTGKNEQFF
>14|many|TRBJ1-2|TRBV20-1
CSARDPRGAYGYTF
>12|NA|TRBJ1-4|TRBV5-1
CASSFEGEKLFF
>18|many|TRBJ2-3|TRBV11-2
CASSLGGPGQLLTDTQYF
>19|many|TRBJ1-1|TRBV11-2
CASSRYPLSSTGRDTEAFF
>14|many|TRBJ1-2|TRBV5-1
CASSTGDANYGYTF
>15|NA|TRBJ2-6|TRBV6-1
CASRQTGSGANVLTF
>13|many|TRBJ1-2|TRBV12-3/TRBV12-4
CASSLRDARGYTF
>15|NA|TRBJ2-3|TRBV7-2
CASRRDTGVPDTQYF
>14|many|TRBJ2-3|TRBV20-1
CSAAPGNPTDTQYF
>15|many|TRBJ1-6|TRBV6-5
CASSYSGSYNSPLHF
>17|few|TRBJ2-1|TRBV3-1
CASSQPTSGGHDNEQFF
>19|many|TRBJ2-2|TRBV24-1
CATSDVEISGVDNTGELFF
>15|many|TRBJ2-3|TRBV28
CASSPRLGSTDTQYF